Following are 21 T cell receptor beta chains from one sample sequenced in a study of blood T cell repertoires in COVID-19. Sequencing was performed with immunoSEQ multiplex PCR; in TCRdb, only in-frame clones are kept and a portion is missing. Of under 300,000 clones listed, 88% are singletons. The sequenced sample was PBMCs or T cells enriched from blood (not recorded which). Receptors were obtained from a woman in her thirties who had recovered from COVID-19.

This sequence joins TRBV19 and TRBJ2-2, with D perhaps matching TRBD1 (6 bases). The V end was cut by 1 base, the J end by 6 bases, with 9 bases between. CDR1 and CDR2 from the germline V gene are LNHDA and SQIVND (reference sequence). This CDR3 has 14 residues. CDR3 region: CASSIGRTAGELFF. CDR3 nucleotide sequence: TGTGCCAGTAGTATAGGCCGGACAGCCGGGGAGCTGTTTTTT.

V is TRBV5-1 and J is TRBJ1-4; TRBD1 matches 8 bases. V was clipped by 4 bases and J by 2 bases; unmatched bases: 10. Germline CDR1 reads SGHRS; CDR2 reads YFSETQ. This CDR3 comprises 17 residues. Here the CDR3 reads CASSPGQGVRTNEKLFF. DNA of the CDR3: TGCGCCAGCAGCCCCGGACAGGGTGTGCGCACTAATGAAAAACTGTTTTTT.

For this clone: Other DNA sequences from this sample encode an identical CDR3 as well. The chain joins TRBV9 to TRBJ2-1, with 9 bases that match TRBD2. Germline V gene sequence: CDR1 SGDLS, CDR2 YYNGEE. This CDR3 comprises 15 residues. With 0 bases clipped from V and 4 bases from J, the junction kept 2 bases outside the gene matches. This CDR3 is CASSVGLAGYNEQFF. CDR3 DNA: TGTGCCAGCAGCGTAGGGCTAGCGGGGTACAATGAGCAGTTCTTC.

The rearrangement uses TRBV13 and TRBJ2-1; no clear D gene. The CDR3 covers 18 residues. Trimming stripped 5 bases from V and 7 bases from J, with 27 bases between. Germline CDR1 reads PRHDT; CDR2 reads FYEKMQ (reference sequence). CDR3 sequence: CASSPAWIGQQLPNEQFF. CDR3 coding DNA: TGTGCCAGCAGCCCTGCCTGGATTGGGCAGCAGCTCCCGAATGAGCAGTTCTTC.

This clone was seen only a few times. The V and J genes are TRBV19 and TRBJ1-5, with D perhaps TRBD1 (6 bases). The CDR3 runs to 15 residues. Between the trimmed V and J ends, which lost 7 bases and 0 bases, there was a span of 13 bases. CDR1 is LNHDA, CDR2 SQIVND, per germline (reference sequence). CDR3 nucleotide sequence: TGTGCCAGTAAAGGACAGACATATAGCAATCAGCCCCAGCATTTT. Translation: CASKGQTYSNQPQHF.

The chain couples TRBV19 to TRBJ1-4; 12 nucleotides match TRBD1. Germline CDR1 reads LNHDA; CDR2 reads SQIVND (reference sequence). The CDR3 runs 17 residues. With V trimmed by 5 bases and J by 7 bases, 11 bases remained unmatched. The CDR3 bases are TGTGCCAGTAGTCGAGGGACAGGGGGCGATTTCGGTGAAAAACTGTTTTTT. It codes for CASSRGTGGDFGEKLFF.

The rearrangement joins TRBV4-3 to TRBJ2-3; no definite D call. Germline CDR1 and CDR2: LGHNA and YSLEER. V was pared by 0 bases and J by 1 base, with 5 bases between. The length of the CDR3 is 14 residues. CDR3 bases: TGCGCCAGCAGCCAAGATCGCGGCACAGATACGCAGTATTTT. It yields the protein CASSQDRGTDTQYF.

The J gene is TRBJ2-6, the V gene TRBV2, with 10 bases that match TRBD1. CDR3 length equals 15 residues. Germline V gene lookup returns CDR1 SNHLY and CDR2 FYNNEI. V shed 6 bases, J shed 3 bases, and the junction held 2 bases outside the gene matches. This CDR3 reads CASRDRGDGANVLTF. DNA for the CDR3: TGTGCCAGCAGGGACAGGGGGGATGGGGCCAACGTCCTGACTTTC.

This clone was observed once. The J gene is TRBJ1-1, the V gene TRBV10-3, with D maybe TRBD1 (6 bases). V was trimmed by 7 bases and J by 7 bases, leaving 16 bases between them. The germline CDR1 and CDR2 sequences are ENHRY and SYGVKD. This CDR3 has 13 amino acids. The chain's CDR3 is CAIMGGGDVEAFF. As DNA, the CDR3 is TGTGCCATCATGGGGGGGGGCGATGTTGAAGCTTTCTTT.

Written as DNA, the CDR3 is TGTGCCAGTATGGATAGCGCGGACCAAGAGACCCAGTACTTC. Translating gives CASMDSADQETQYF. The chain carries TRBV19 and TRBJ2-5; perhaps TRBD2 as D (5 bases). The CDR3 totals 14 residues. Germline loops: CDR1 LNHDA, CDR2 SQIVND (reference sequence). V was cut by 7 bases and J by 0 bases, with 12 bases left in between.

This chain joins TRBV6-5 and TRBJ1-2; 8 nucleotides match TRBD1. The CDR3 contains 13 residues. The germline CDR1 and CDR2 sequences are MNHEY and SVGAGI. With 6 bases clipped from V and 4 bases from J, the junction kept 4 bases outside the gene matches. The CDR3 region is CASRRTGTYGYTF. The CDR3 region has the DNA TGTGCCAGCAGGCGGACAGGGACCTATGGCTACACCTTC.

With regard to this clone: One junction end disagrees with the germline gene, perhaps due to a read error. This rearrangement joins TRBV7-7 to TRBJ2-2; 9 bases line up with TRBD2. The CDR3 spans 17 residues. CDR1 is SSHAT, CDR2 FNYEAQ, per germline (reference sequence). For the CDR3, the DNA is TGTGCTAGCAGCATCGGTGCGGGGGGGCTTTTCACCGGGGAGCTGTTTTTT. Translated: CASSIGAGGLFTGELFF.

The chain combines TRBV20-1 with TRBJ1-1; 9 positions match TRBD1. J was trimmed by 7 bases and V by 6 bases; bases with no gene match: 3. The germline V gene has CDR1 DFQATT and CDR2 SNEGSKA (reference sequence). The CDR3 loop spans 11 amino acids. The CDR3 sequence is CSATGGFEAFF. The CDR3 coding sequence is TGCAGTGCGACAGGGGGGTTTGAAGCTTTCTTT.

The J gene is TRBJ1-1, the V gene TRBV18; 7 bases align to TRBD1. This CDR3 region has 14 residues. J lost 3 bases, V lost 1 base, and 2 bases had no gene match. CDR1 is KGHSH and CDR2 is LQKENI in the germline V gene. The CDR3 region is CASSPQGADTEAFF. CDR3 nucleotides: TGTGCCAGCTCACCACAGGGGGCCGACACTGAAGCTTTCTTT. Full variable domain (missing parts from reference TRBV18 and TRBJ1-1): NAGVMQNPRHLVRRRGQEARLRCSPMKGHSHVYWYRQLPEEGLKFMVYLQKENIIDESGMPKERFSAEFPKEGPSILRIQQVVRGDSAAYFCASSPQGADTEAFFGQGTRLTVV.

The rearrangement links TRBV19 to TRBJ2-1, with TRBD1 matching over 8 bases. The V and J ends lost 3 bases and 7 bases, in that order; junction bases with no gene match: 20. The CDR3 has 19 amino acids. Germline CDR1 is LNHDA and CDR2 is SQIVND (reference sequence). The CDR3 coding sequence is TGTGCCAGTAGTATTGGATTTTACCCCGGACAGGGAATTGAAAATGAGCAGTTCTTC. It specifies CASSIGFYPGQGIENEQFF.

The CDR3 DNA sequence: TGCGCCACCGCGGGACAGGGGGATTCACCCCTCCACTTT. The encoded protein is CATAGQGDSPLHF. The chain recombines TRBV10-1 with TRBJ1-6, with 11 bases matching TRBD1. J was trimmed by 8 bases and V by 10 bases; bases with no gene match: 4. In germline, CDR1 is WNHNN, CDR2 SYGVQD (reference sequence). The CDR3 extends over 13 amino acids.

The sample holds a few counts of this clone. The V and J genes are TRBV18 and TRBJ1-3; D gene uncertain. The CDR3 is 17 amino acids. V was cut by 3 bases and J by 2 bases, with 17 bases left in between. Germline loops: CDR1 KGHSH, CDR2 LQKENI. CDR3 in DNA: TGTGCCAGCTCACCGGTGGCGGGAACCGGAGCTGGAAACACCATATATTTT. Translation gives CASSPVAGTGAGNTIYF.

The chain employs TRBV5-5 and TRBJ2-7; 9 bases are shared with TRBD2. Germline CDR1 and CDR2: SGHKS and YYEKEE (reference sequence). J gave up 5 bases and V 3 bases, and 12 bases lay outside the gene matches. This CDR3 is 16 amino acids long. The CDR3 nucleotides are TGTGCCAGCAGCTCACAACCTCATAGCGGGAGTGACGAGCAGTACTTC. Residues: CASSSQPHSGSDEQYF.

The chain employs TRBV18 and TRBJ2-7; 8 bases align to TRBD1. Germline-derived CDR1 and CDR2 are KGHSH and LQKENI. There are 15 residues in the CDR3. J was trimmed by 1 base and V by 1 base; bases with no gene match: 3. CDR3 nucleotides: TGTGCCAGCTCACCACAAACAGGGGGGTCCTACGAGCAGTACTTC. As protein: CASSPQTGGSYEQYF. Combining the CDR3 with reference TRBV18 and TRBJ2-7 gives the whole variable domain NAGVMQNPRHLVRRRGQEARLRCSPMKGHSHVYWYRQLPEEGLKFMVYLQKENIIDESGMPKERFSAEFPKEGPSILRIQQVVRGDSAAYFCASSPQTGGSYEQYFGPGTRLTVT.

The chain recombines TRBV5-1 with TRBJ2-2, with TRBD2 as a possible D gene (5 bases). CDR1 and CDR2 from the germline V gene are SGHRS and YFSETQ. Trimming removed 7 bases from V and 4 bases from J, with 17 bases in between. The CDR3 is 15 amino acids. CDR3 nucleotide sequence: TGCGCCAGCTTTCCGTCCACGGCGGGCACCGGGGAGCTGTTTTTT. Its protein is CASFPSTAGTGELFF.

The chain recombines TRBV19 with TRBJ1-5; D is possibly TRBD1 (5 bases). Between the trimmed V and J ends, which lost 3 bases and 6 bases, there was a span of 12 bases. The CDR3 totals 14 residues. Germline-derived CDR1 and CDR2 are LNHDA and SQIVND (reference sequence). The CDR3 DNA reads TGTGCCAGTAGTATTCAGGGCCCCAGTCAGCCCCAGCATTTT. Its protein is CASSIQGPSQPQHF.